The 25 T cell receptor beta chains presented below share a single source sample, sequenced in a study of regulatory T cells in long-lasting Graves disease. Time point defined: newly diagnosed GD, antithyroid drugs for less than 3 months. PBMCs were the source of the RNA used for TCR sequencing. Library construction for TCR beta used iRepertoire HTBI primers and Arm-PCR of CDR3 regions. TCRdb re-derived calls from the multiplex PCR reads in MiXCR, one entry per CDR3 protein. The top ten clones hold 11% to 15% of a sample with some 250,000 distinct CDR3 sequences, 15% to 20% of them seen once. This sample also belongs to another study, concerning T cells in Graves' hyperthyroidism and ophthalmopathy.

The starting material was peripheral blood mononuclear cells (PBMCs), obtained at new diagnosis, from a patient treated with antithyroid drugs. Every receptor here comes from a woman between 25 and 40 years old with Graves disease.

This clonotype occurred many times. The gene calls are TRBV13 and TRBJ2-2; 7 bases are a match to TRBD2. Germline V gene data show CDR1 as PRHDT and CDR2 as FYEKMQ (reference sequence). V lost 2 bases to trimming and J lost 6 bases; unmatched junction nucleotides: 3. The CDR3 sequence is 14 residues long. CDR3 region: CASSLNSGAGELFF. The CDR3, as DNA: TGTGCCAGCAGCTTAAACAGCGGGGCCGGGGAGCTGTTTTTT. Supplemented by reference TRBV13 and TRBJ2-2, the full variable domain reads AAGVIQSPRHLIKEKRETATLKCYPIPRHDTVYWYQQGPGQDPQFLISFYEKMQSDKGSIPDRFSAQQFSDYHSELNMSSLELGDSALYFCASSLNSGAGELFFGEGSRLTVL.

The rearrangement uses TRBV19 and TRBJ1-1; a possible D gene is TRBD1 (5 bases). Germline assignment: CDR1 LNHDA and CDR2 SQIVND (reference sequence). The V end lost 3 bases, the J end lost 4 bases, and 15 bases lay between the germline ends. The CDR3 spans 15 residues. The chain's CDR3 is CASSIDYSTGTEAFF. The CDR3 DNA is TGTGCCAGTAGTATTGATTACAGCACAGGCACTGAAGCTTTCTTT.

The chain joins TRBV11-2 to TRBJ2-2, with TRBD2 matching over 7 bases. Germline CDR1 SGHAT, CDR2 FQNNGV. There are 17 residues in the CDR3. Trimming took 0 bases from V and 3 from J; bases not matched to a gene: 7. The CDR3 coding sequence is TGTGCCAGCAGCTTAGATGGACTAGTGGGTTACACCGGGGAGCTGTTTTTT. This codes for CASSLDGLVGYTGELFF.

This chain links TRBV2 with TRBJ2-1; the D call may be TRBD1 or TRBD2 (5 bases each). The CDR3 spans 15 residues. The germline V and J ends were trimmed by 6 bases and 9 bases, with 21 bases remaining between them. Germline CDR1 and CDR2: SNHLY and FYNNEI. CDR3: CASSGTAADVREQFF. CDR3 bases: TGTGCCAGCAGCGGGACCGCCGCCGACGTACGTGAGCAGTTCTTC.

This clonotype came up a few times. The chain combines TRBV28 with TRBJ2-3; 8 bases match TRBD2. This CDR3 has 15 residues. Per the germline V gene, CDR1 is MDHEN and CDR2 is SYDVKM. V lost 3 bases to trimming and J lost 6 bases; unmatched junction nucleotides: 8. The CDR3 is CASSFGLAGWDTQYF. CDR3 nucleotide sequence: TGTGCCAGCAGTTTTGGACTAGCAGGGTGGGATACGCAGTATTTT.

The chain links TRBV7-9 to TRBJ2-5; 8 positions agree with TRBD2. V shed 9 bases and J 5 bases; nucleotides not matched to a gene: 17. The CDR3 consists of 16 residues. Looked up from germline, CDR1 is SEHNR and CDR2 is FQNEAQ (reference sequence). The DNA of the CDR3 is TGTGCCAGTGGGCCGTCCCCGGGGGGGCCCGGGGAGACCCAGTACTTC. This sequence encodes CASGPSPGGPGETQYF.

With regard to this clonotype: The conserved closing phenylalanine or tryptophan is absent in this CDR3, likely reflecting a read error. DNA for the CDR3: TGTGCCAGCACTTCCAAGGGTGGCAATCAGCCCCAGCATCTT. It translates to CASTSKGGNQPQHL. V is TRBV19 and J is TRBJ1-5; D call uncertain. Per germline, CDR1 LNHDA and CDR2 SQIVND (reference sequence). Trimming cost V 9 bases and J 2 bases, with 14 bases left between them. This CDR3 spans 14 amino acids.

This clonotype was observed at least ten times. This chain uses TRBV11-2 with TRBJ1-2, with 7 bases aligning to TRBD1. The CDR3 length is 15 residues. Losses at the gene ends were 5 bases for V and 4 bases for J; bases not matched to a gene: 10. Germline V gene data show CDR1 as SGHAT and CDR2 as FQNNGV. CDR3 sequence: CASSPSAGGGYGYTF. CDR3 bases: TGTGCCAGCAGCCCCTCGGCAGGGGGAGGCTATGGCTACACCTTC.

In its sample, this clonotype was seen many times. The chain's CDR3 is CSARRSGLNTEAFF. In nucleotides, the CDR3 is TGCAGTGCTAGACGGTCCGGATTGAACACTGAAGCTTTCTTT. This chain links TRBV20-1 with TRBJ1-1; no clear D gene. CDR1 and CDR2 (germline): DFQATT, SNEGSKA (reference sequence). The length of the CDR3 is 14 residues. Trimming removed 2 bases from V and 0 bases from J, with 10 bases in between.

This clonotype appeared many times. CDR3 nucleotide sequence: TGTGCCAGCATTCGAAATAGGGGGACGAACACTGAAGCTTTCTTT. Amino acid sequence: CASIRNRGTNTEAFF. The chain carries TRBV2 and TRBJ1-1, with D possibly being TRBD1 (6 bases). The CDR3 sequence is 15 residues long. Per germline, CDR1 SNHLY and CDR2 FYNNEI. Trimming removed 7 bases from V and 1 base from J, with 16 bases in between.

The V and J genes are TRBV5-6 and TRBJ2-7, with 7 bases that match TRBD1. V gave up 2 bases and J gave up 2 bases; unmatched junction bases: 7. The length of the CDR3 is 15 residues. Looked up from germline, CDR1 is SGHDT and CDR2 is YYEEEE. CDR3 bases: TGTGCCAGCAGCTTTTTCGGGACAGTAGCCTACGAGCAGTACTTC. Its protein product is CASSFFGTVAYEQYF.

Ten or more counts support this clonotype. For the CDR3, the DNA is TGTGCCAGCAGCCCAGACGGTGAAAAACTGTTTTTT. Translation gives CASSPDGEKLFF. The chain combines TRBV11-1 with TRBJ1-4; no clear D. The CDR3 loop spans 12 amino acids. Germline V CDR1 and CDR2: SGHAT, FQDESV (reference sequence). Trimming pared 5 bases from V and 7 bases from J, leaving 8 bases between.

In the case of this clonotype: Relative to the germline gene, one junction end is altered; a read error may explain this. The V and J genes are TRBV7-9 and TRBJ2-7, with 9 positions matching TRBD2. The germline gives CDR1 SEHNR, CDR2 FQNEAQ (reference sequence). The CDR3 length is 16 residues. The DNA of the CDR3 is TGTGCCAGCAGCTTGGGCGGGGGGGCGACATCCTGCGAGCAGTACTTC. Translated: CASSLGGGATSCEQYF.

Ten or more counts support this clonotype. The chain carries TRBV6-1 and TRBJ2-1, with D possibly matching TRBD1 (6 bases). The CDR3 sequence is 15 residues long. V lost 7 bases, J lost 8 bases, and 21 bases lay in between. Germline V CDR1 and CDR2: MNHNS, SASEGT. CDR3 bases: TGTGCCAGCAACAGGGACCTGGTGGGGCCTTATGAGCAGTTCTTC. Its translation: CASNRDLVGPYEQFF.

In its sample, this clonotype was seen many times. This chain uses TRBV27 with TRBJ2-3; D may be TRBD2 (7 bases). Germline CDR1 reads MNHEY; CDR2 reads SMNVEV (reference sequence). The length of the CDR3 is 14 residues. Trimming left V 2 bases short and J 4 bases short, with 10 bases between. The CDR3 protein is CASSLGGGADTQYF. CDR3 bases: TGTGCCAGCAGTTTAGGGGGGGGCGCAGATACGCAGTATTTT.

As regards this clonotype: Only one base separates this from a far larger clonotype, so it likely reflects a read error. The genes are TRBV5-1 and TRBJ2-3; 8 nucleotides line up with TRBD1. Near its end, the DNA agrees better with TRBJ2-5, so the J call may be wrong. The germline gives CDR1 SGHRS, CDR2 YFSETQ. The CDR3 has 13 amino acids. This CDR3 reads CASGPGQGRTQYF. The CDR3 DNA follows: TGCGCCAGCGGCCCAGGACAGGGTCGGACCCAGTACTTC.

This clonotype came up a few times. This chain connects TRBV19 to TRBJ1-1, with a possible D match to TRBD1 (5 bases). CDR1 and CDR2 (germline): LNHDA, SQIVND (reference sequence). CDR3 length equals 13 residues. Between the trimmed V and J ends, which lost 9 bases and 4 bases, there was a span of 15 bases. CDR3 protein: CASRVGGGTEAFF. The CDR3 nucleotides read TGTGCCAGCCGAGTGGGCGGGGGCACTGAAGCTTTCTTT.

This clonotype was observed at least ten times. V usage is TRBV27 and J usage is TRBJ2-5; TRBD1 or TRBD2 may be the D gene (5 bases each). Germline V gives CDR1 MNHEY, CDR2 SMNVEV (reference sequence). The germline V and J ends were trimmed by 6 bases and 9 bases, with 41 bases remaining between them. The CDR3 is 21 residues long. The CDR3 sequence: CASSPISGPVETQYGQPAQYF. The DNA for the CDR3 is TGTGCCAGCAGCCCCATCTCGGGACCGGTAGAGACCCAGTACGGTCAACCGGCCCAGTACTTC.

Comment on this clonotype: One end of the junction is discordant with germline, which a read error may explain. The chain is built from TRBV5-1 and TRBJ1-6, with D possibly being TRBD1 (5 bases). The CDR3 is 14 residues long. Germline V gene sequence: CDR1 SGHRS, CDR2 YFSETQ. CDR3 sequence reads: CASSQDSEGSPLHF. As DNA, the CDR3 is TGTGCCAGCAGCCAAGACAGCGAGGGTTCACCCCTCCACTTT.

The table lists this clonotype with many counts. The chain combines TRBV3-1 with TRBJ1-1; 10 nucleotides agree with TRBD1. CDR1 is LGHDT, CDR2 YNNKEL, per germline (reference sequence). V lost 6 bases and J lost 6; bases outside the gene matches: 7. This CDR3 is built from 14 residues. The CDR3 DNA is TGTGCCAGCAGACGAGGGACAGGGGTCGCTGAAGCTTTCTTT. Protein: CASRRGTGVAEAFF.

Ten or more counts support this clonotype. The V gene is TRBV18, the J gene TRBJ1-1; 9 bases align to TRBD1. V trimming: 5 bases; J trimming: 4 bases; junction bases outside the gene matches: 5. The CDR3 spans 14 residues. Germline CDR1 KGHSH, CDR2 LQKENI. The DNA of the CDR3 is TGTGCCAGCTCAGAAGGGACAGGGTCCACTGAAGCTTTCTTT. Encoded protein: CASSEGTGSTEAFF.

This clonotype was observed a single time. Being one base from a much bigger clone, this may be a read error. The rearrangement uses TRBV6-1 and TRBJ1-3; 9 nucleotides agree with TRBD1. The CDR3 runs to 17 residues. The germline V gene encodes CDR1 MNHNS and CDR2 SASEGT. The CDR3 reads CAGRTGQGNIPGNTIYF. CDR3 coding DNA: TGTGCCGGCAGAACGGGACAGGGTAACATTCCTGGAAACACCATATATTTT.

This clonotype was detected many times. The rearrangement links TRBV6-1 to TRBJ2-7; the D gene is possibly TRBD2 (6 bases). The CDR3 has 16 amino acids. V lost 6 bases and J lost 2, with 20 bases in between. CDR1 is MNHNS, CDR2 SASEGT, per germline. This chain's CDR3 is CASSPLSRDFPYEQYF. CDR3 in DNA: TGTGCCAGCAGCCCTCTTAGCCGGGACTTTCCCTACGAGCAGTACTTC.

This clonotype was recorded many times. V is TRBV4-1 and J is TRBJ2-3, with a weak D call TRBD2 (6 bases). V lost 4 bases to trimming and J lost 4 bases, with 15 bases between them. Germline loops: CDR1 MGHRA, CDR2 YSYEKL. This CDR3 is 15 amino acids long. The CDR3 coding sequence is TGCGCCAGCAGCCTCGGGCCGAGGGAGGCAGATACGCAGTATTTT. This codes for CASSLGPREADTQYF.

The table lists this clonotype with many counts. One end of the junction fails to match germline, which may point to a read error. The genes are TRBV7-7 and TRBJ2-1; D is perhaps TRBD1 (6 bases). CDR1 is SSHAT and CDR2 is FNYEAQ in the germline V gene (reference sequence). The CDR3 runs 14 residues. DNA of the CDR3: TGTGCTAGCAGCCCCCATCAGGGGACGGGTGAGCAGTTCTTC. This translates into CASSPHQGTGEQFF.